This TCR beta chain was profiled in a study of identical twins. On this clonotype itself: Its antigen is not known.

Findings of the study overall: Donors were not followed over many years; analysis was cross-sectional. Insertions ran lower in abundant cord blood beta clonotypes, though not in memory repertoires. Sequences that were out-of-frame, alpha and twin-shared displayed an excess of low generation probability.

CDR1 KGHDR and CDR2 SFDVKD come from the germline V gene. This CDR3 has 15 amino acids. Trimming removed 4 bases from V and 5 bases from J; junction bases left unmatched: 4. cDNA molecules carried unique molecular identifiers, and template switching added a universal primer site. Each CDR3 protein is one row after TCRdb ran MiXCR on the 5' RACE reads. The sample holds around 340,000 distinct CDR3 sequences, 9% to 10% seen once. The chain employs TRBV24-1 and TRBJ2-1; TRBD1 aligns across 10 bases. This TCR came from a woman between 45 and 60 years old in good health. Sequenced sample: naive T cells sorted from blood. The CDR3 DNA reads TGTGCCACCAGTGACCCGGGACAGGGGAACAATGAGCAGTTCTTC. This encodes CATSDPGQGNNEQFF.